The T cell receptor (beta chain) described here comes from a study of T cell responses to AZD1222 COVID-19 vaccine. Broader study findings: It was only after the peak T cell response that any repertoires were sampled. At baseline, just 6 or 7 AZD1222 recipients tested seropositive. Possibly, clonal diversity was underestimated; donors were largely white British and included more females.

To note about this clone: Its antigen is currently unknown.

Assay used: immunoSEQ multiplex PCR; TCRdb lists only in-frame clones, some missing. This sample carries about 70,000 clones, approximately 88% of them seen once, and the ten largest clones take about 5%. This clonotype originated in an adult in good health. The specimen comprised peripheral blood, sampled on day 0 of MenACWY control vaccination.

CDR3 amino acids: CASSGLAGGLSYEQYF. CDR3 coding DNA: TGTGCCAGTAGTGGGCTAGCGGGGGGACTCTCCTACGAGCAGTACTTC. The chain has TRBV19 and TRBJ2-7; the match to TRBD2 covers 11 bases. Germline V CDR1 and CDR2: LNHDA, SQIVND (reference sequence). V shed 5 bases and J 0 bases; nucleotides not matched to a gene: 6. This CDR3 has 16 residues.